This T cell receptor (beta chain) was sequenced for a study of T-cell reconstitution after alpha-beta-depleted transplantation in children. TCRbeta library construction was performed incorporating unique molecular identifiers. TCRdb called the PCR reads again in MiXCR, with one record for every CDR3 protein. The sample holds around 380,000 distinct CDR3 sequences, 9.5% to 13% seen once. The V gene lost 5 bases and the J gene lost 8 bases, with 15 bases spanning the gap. There are 13 residues in the CDR3. CDR1 WNHNN and CDR2 SYGVQD come from the germline V gene (reference sequence). Sequences were derived from PBMCs from the stem cell graft donor, sampled from the stem cell graft. V and J are TRBV10-1 and TRBJ1-1, with D unresolved. The sequence came from a human donor who donated a stem cell graft to a child with acute myeloid leukemia. The CDR3 loop reads CASSQPPSVEAFF. The DNA of the CDR3 is TGCGCCAGCAGTCAACCCCCAAGCGTGGAAGCTTTCTTT.